The clone carrying this T cell receptor (beta chain) was observed a single time. What it recognizes is unknown. This entry belongs to a study of cytomegalovirus exposure and HLA in healthy donors. These donors, healthy bone marrow donors, were studied. General observations from the study: Using the classifier, cytomegalovirus status was reportedly diagnosed with high specificity and sensitivity. A later analysis linked fewer than 20,000 TCR beta sequences to HLA alleles at 0.05 false discovery rate. Highly shared sequence variants in one cluster were likely a sequencing artifact.

Germline V CDR1 and CDR2: MGHRA, YSYEKL. J gave up 0 bases and V 1 base, and 5 bases lay outside the gene matches. The CDR3 runs to 17 residues. A multiplex PCR was run with 60 Vbeta primers and 13 Jbeta primers. The method was immunoSEQ multiplex PCR; TCRdb's version includes in-frame clones alone and lacks a portion of them. This table has 55,000 to 70,000 clones, roughly 80% appearing once. This chain joins TRBV4-1 and TRBJ1-3, with TRBD1 matching 8 bases. This clonotype was sampled from a woman in her 40s in good health and CMV-seronegative. Sequences were obtained from PBMCs. CDR3 sequence (DNA): TGCGCCAGCAGCCAAGCGGGGGACAGGAGCTCTGGAAACACCATATATTTT. Protein product: CASSQAGDRSSGNTIYF.